A selection of T cell receptor beta chains follows, all from one sample in a study of cytomegalovirus exposure and HLA in healthy donors. Method: immunoSEQ multiplex PCR; TCRdb's copy keeps in-frame clones and lacks some. The table lists some 200,000 clones, around 80% of them singletons. The sample taken for sequencing was PBMCs. These receptors all come from a woman aged 35 to 49 in good health and CMV-seronegative. The CDR3 runs from the conserved cysteine through the conserved F or W.

V	CDR3
TRBV6-5	CASTSSTGNTEAFF
TRBV7-9	CASSLRGLDSEAFF
TRBV19	CASSLQGRNTEAFF
TRBV6-5	CASSYTGTSGYTF
TRBV6-5	CASSYGRPDEQYF
TRBV16	CASSQSRNTEAFF
TRBV11-2	CASSSRTSGGGDTQYF
TRBV18	CASSKDRDQEKLFF
TRBV9	CASSVDSGGANTGELFF
TRBV13	CASSSPGQGANTDTQYF
TRBV28	CASSPRQGLTEAFF
TRBV7-9	CASTRDRGSSYNSPLHF
TRBV4-1	CASSQVGRDRGGGVQYF
TRBV28	CASSPHRGPGIQYF
TRBV30	CAWRNRDTEKLFF
TRBV27	CASSFDSGVSPLHF
TRBV5-1	CASSLAGPKRETQYF
TRBV5-4	CASSSGQRNTEAFF
TRBV25-1	CASSALAGVMETQYF
TRBV4-2	CASSQDVGQGARLSGNTIYF
TRBV7-9	CASSDERSQETQYF
TRBV11-2	CASSRDRGSGYTF
TRBV30	CAWTQGQGAGELFF
TRBV5-6	CASSLIPAANYGYTF
TRBV7-9	CASSPGDSPLHF
TRBV7-2	CASSLARMGAAPEAFF
TRBV5-5	CASSLSGRNQPQHF
TRBV7-9	CASSYPGQGLGGTNTEAFF
TRBV30	CACPKGTNNPNYGYTF
TRBV9	CASSVGQGAKETQYF
TRBV25-1	CASSETGSNQPQHF
TRBV19	CASSMGETGVNQPQHF
TRBV10-3	CAISERSGNTEAFF
TRBV6-1	CASIGGGTDTQYF
TRBV7-9	CASSLGTGNTGELFF
TRBV5-4	CASSLWGGIDTQYF
TRBV7-2	CASSLPPLSYEQYF
TRBV7-9	CASSLEAGARAFF
TRBV6-5	CASRRTGTSNQPQHF
TRBV18	CASLISGEETQYF
TRBV9	CASSEAGDTYNEQFF
TRBV2	CASSEDRGTIYF
TRBV27	CASSLGTGISGANVLTF
TRBV15	CATSPRGNTEAFF
TRBV19	CASSDRHGSSFSANTGELFF
TRBV4-3	CASSQDLRLAGGLATDTQYF
TRBV29-1	CSVAGLGTEQYF
TRBV30	CAWSDYEQFF
TRBV1	CTSSQELLAGTYQETQYF
TRBV6-1	CASSVTLSRVGEKLFF
TRBV28	CASSLRQLNTIYF
TRBV2	CASSEDSSGGYTF
TRBV6-6	CASSYVSRGSNSPLHF
TRBV4-2	CASSQAGGLPPTF
TRBV19	CASSWTGTNTGELFF
TRBV28	CASSPGDRTPMNTEAFF
TRBV10-3	CAITASSGGTDTQYF
TRBV27	CASSLERGTAHQRDSPLHF